Below are 30 T cell receptor beta chains sequenced from a single sample in a study of T cells in localized non-small cell lung cancer. The repertoire was sequenced with immunoSEQ multiplex PCR; TCRdb's copy has only in-frame clones and lacks some. The sample includes about 3,000 clones, 25% to 30% of them seen just once. The sample consisted of lung tumor tissue, taken before any cancer treatment. The receptors come from a man aged 35-75 years with stage I lung adenocarcinoma.

This chain joins TRBV14 and TRBJ1-5; D unresolved. This CDR3 is built from 13 residues. With 1 base removed from V and 5 bases from J, the gap between germline ends came to 6 bases. CDR1 and CDR2 from the germline V gene are SGHDN and FVKESK. The CDR3 sequence is CASSQGVDQPQHF. CDR3 bases: TGTGCCAGCAGCCAAGGGGTAGATCAGCCCCAGCATTTT.

CDR3 sequence reads: CASRDRDRDPLAKNIQYF. DNA for the CDR3: TGCGCCAGCAGAGACCGGGACAGGGATCCCTTAGCCAAAAACATTCAGTACTTC. This rearrangement joins TRBV10-2 to TRBJ2-4; TRBD1 agrees at 9 bases. There are 18 residues in the CDR3. The J segment lost 0 bases and the V segment lost 6 bases, leaving 12 bases of the junction unmatched. Germline-derived CDR1 and CDR2 are WSHSY and SAAADI.

This clone was counted between two and nine times. J is TRBJ2-7 and V is TRBV11-3; TRBD1 agrees at 7 bases. The junction had 6 bases not matched to a gene; V was cut back by 4 bases and J by 3 bases. Germline loops: CDR1 SGHNT, CDR2 YENEEA. The CDR3 contains 14 residues. In DNA, the CDR3 is TGTGCCAGCAGCTGGGGACAGCTTAACTACGAGCAGTACTTC. Its protein is CASSWGQLNYEQYF.

This clone has only a few counts. The chain couples TRBV1 to TRBJ1-2; TRBD1 is taken as the D call from the table, unchecked against the DNA. TRBV1 is a pseudogene locus. This CDR3 comprises 13 residues. The CDR3 reads CASSQDRFYGYTF. In nucleotides, the CDR3 is TGCGCCAGCAGCCAAGACAGATTCTATGGCTACACCTTC.

This clone occurred a few times. The V and J genes are TRBV6-7 and TRBJ1-2; D gene uncertain. TRBV6-7 falls under the ORF class, with uncertain function. V was pared by 4 bases and J by 6 bases, with 6 bases between. The CDR3 length is 11 residues. This CDR3 is CASSSTDGYTF. The CDR3 DNA follows: TGTGCCAGCAGTTCCACAGATGGCTACACCTTC.

This clone has more than one count but fewer than ten. The V and J genes are TRBV11-3 and TRBJ2-1, with D perhaps being TRBD1 or TRBD2 (6 bases each). Trimming cost V 3 bases and J 0 bases, with 18 bases left between them. CDR1 SGHNT and CDR2 YENEEA come from the germline V gene. The CDR3 length is 18 residues. CDR3 bases: TGTGCCAGCAGCTTGAGGGGGGCTGGGACTCGCTCCTACAATGAGCAGTTCTTC. Encoded protein: CASSLRGAGTRSYNEQFF.

The chain is built from TRBV18 and TRBJ1-1; D perhaps matches TRBD1 (5 bases). CDR3 length: 16 residues. V lost 2 bases and J 4 bases, leaving 17 bases between the germline ends. Germline V lookup: CDR1 KGHSH, CDR2 LQKENI. This chain's CDR3 is CASSPTRGLPGTEAFF. The CDR3 nucleotides read TGTGCCAGCTCACCAACCCGGGGACTCCCAGGCACTGAAGCTTTCTTT. Looking up the rest from reference TRBV18 and TRBJ1-1 gives the full variable domain: NAGVMQNPRHLVRRRGQEARLRCSPMKGHSHVYWYRQLPEEGLKFMVYLQKENIIDESGMPKERFSAEFPKEGPSILRIQQVVRGDSAAYFCASSPTRGLPGTEAFFGQGTRLTVV.

The V and J genes are TRBV30 and TRBJ2-2; TRBD1 matches at 7 bases. CDR3 length equals 13 residues. The germline gives CDR1 GTSNPN, CDR2 SVGIG (reference sequence). V lost 4 bases to trimming and J lost 1 base; unmatched junction nucleotides: 0. CDR3 coding DNA: TGTGCCTGGACAGGGGGGAACACCGGGGAGCTGTTTTTT. It yields the protein CAWTGGNTGELFF.

The J gene is TRBJ2-5, the V gene TRBV11-3; D may be TRBD1 (8 bases). V was clipped by 2 bases and J by 1 base, with 17 bases between them. Germline V gene lookup returns CDR1 SGHNT and CDR2 YENEEA. The CDR3 consists of 17 residues. The CDR3 DNA follows: TGTGCCAGCAGCTTATACAGCACAGGGGGGGGCCAAGAGACCCAGTACTTC. Translating it yields CASSLYSTGGGQETQYF.

This clone has a handful of counts. The V and J genes are TRBV18 and TRBJ2-3; no definite D call. The ends were cut back, 4 bases at V and 2 bases at J, with 4 bases in the middle. The CDR3 is 12 amino acids. The germline gives CDR1 KGHSH, CDR2 LQKENI. Here the CDR3 DNA reads TGTGCCAGCTCACTATCCACAGATACGCAGTATTTT. This sequence encodes CASSLSTDTQYF. The complete variable domain, with remaining parts taken from reference TRBV18 and TRBJ2-3, reads NAGVMQNPRHLVRRRGQEARLRCSPMKGHSHVYWYRQLPEEGLKFMVYLQKENIIDESGMPKERFSAEFPKEGPSILRIQQVVRGDSAAYFCASSLSTDTQYFGPGTRLTVL.

By sample share, this clone is medium-sized. This chain joins TRBV9 and TRBJ2-1; 7 bases agree with TRBD1. Trimming cost V 3 bases and J 2 bases; bases outside gene matches: 5. Per the germline V gene, CDR1 is SGDLS and CDR2 is YYNGEE. CDR3 length: 15 residues. The CDR3 loop reads CASSGRDRPYNEQFF. The CDR3 coding sequence is TGTGCCAGCAGCGGCCGGGACAGACCCTACAATGAGCAGTTCTTC.

In this sample, this clone is medium-sized. This chain connects TRBV6-8 to TRBJ1-1; perhaps TRBD1 as D (6 bases). Trimming pared 7 bases from V and 1 base from J, leaving 19 bases between. Looked up from germline, CDR1 is MNHGY and CDR2 is SAAAGT. There are 16 residues in the CDR3. The CDR3 reads CASMAQGGVENTEAFF. Written as DNA, the CDR3 is TGTGCCAGCATGGCACAGGGAGGCGTTGAGAACACTGAAGCTTTCTTT.

This rearrangement joins TRBV19 to TRBJ2-2; 10 bases match TRBD1. V was clipped by 7 bases and J by 5 bases; unmatched bases: 7. CDR1 LNHDA and CDR2 SQIVND come from the germline V gene (reference sequence). The CDR3 has 15 residues. CDR3 in amino acids: CASTVDRGTTGELFF. The CDR3 region has the DNA TGTGCCAGTACCGTGGACAGGGGGACAACCGGGGAGCTGTTTTTT.

This clone is termed medium-sized (0.01 to 0.1%). J is TRBJ2-5 and V is TRBV11-3; 7 bases are a match to TRBD1. The junction had 5 bases not matched to a gene; V was cut back by 2 bases and J by 5 bases. Looked up from germline, CDR1 is SGHNT and CDR2 is YENEEA. This CDR3 is 14 amino acids long. The CDR3 DNA is TGTGCCAGCAGCTTACACAGGGGCCTGGAGACCCAGTACTTC. This encodes CASSLHRGLETQYF.

This clone has more than one count but fewer than ten. The J gene is TRBJ2-2, the V gene TRBV1; the listed D gene, TRBD2, was not tested against the DNA. TRBV1 is termed a pseudogene. The CDR3 has 15 residues. The CDR3 nucleotides read TGCACCAGCAGCCAAGCTAGCGGGGGTGCCGGGGAGCTGTTTTTT. It encodes CTSSQASGGAGELFF.

Sample share makes this clone medium-sized. The rearrangement joins TRBV11-3 to TRBJ2-2; a weak D match, TRBD1 (6 bases). The CDR3 totals 14 residues. V was pared by 1 base and J by 5 bases, with 8 bases between. Germline V gene lookup returns CDR1 SGHNT and CDR2 YENEEA. The CDR3 loop reads CASSLVQGTGELFF. The CDR3 DNA reads TGTGCCAGCAGCTTAGTCCAGGGGACCGGGGAGCTGTTTTTT. Full variable domain (outside the CDR3, taken from reference TRBV11-3 and TRBJ2-2): EAGVVQSPRYKIIEKKQPVAFWCNPISGHNTLYWYLQNLGQGPELLIRYENEEAVDDSQLPKDRFSAERLKGVDSTLKIQPAELGDSAVYLCASSLVQGTGELFFGEGSRLTVL.

In its sample, this clone was seen a few times. The chain links TRBV6-8 to TRBJ2-2, with D possibly being TRBD1 (6 bases). V was clipped by 10 bases and J by 4 bases, with 13 bases between them. From germline, CDR1 is MNHGY and CDR2 SAAAGT. This CDR3 region has 13 residues. This CDR3 is CAISPGATGELFF. CDR3 DNA sequence: TGTGCCATCAGCCCAGGGGCCACCGGGGAGCTGTTTTTT.

This clone was found a few times. V gene TRBV4-1 combines with J gene TRBJ1-1; D possibly corresponds to TRBD1 (5 bases). V dropped 0 bases and J dropped 4 bases, with 15 bases sitting between them. The germline CDR1 and CDR2 sequences are MGHRA and YSYEKL. The CDR3 has 16 residues. For the CDR3, the DNA is TGCGCCAGCAGCCAAGATTCAATGGGGGAGGGCACTGAAGCTTTCTTT. It specifies CASSQDSMGEGTEAFF.

This clone has only a few counts. The rearrangement links TRBV6-8 to TRBJ2-5; D is uncertain. V gave up 2 bases and J gave up 5 bases, with 9 bases separating them. Germline V gene lookup returns CDR1 MNHGY and CDR2 SAAAGT. This CDR3 has 13 residues. CDR3 region: CASSYGPGETQYF. The CDR3 region has the DNA TGTGCCAGCAGTTACGGACCTGGGGAGACCCAGTACTTC.

The genes are TRBV6-8 and TRBJ2-6; D perhaps matches TRBD1 (5 bases). The CDR3 consists of 14 residues. V dropped 7 bases and J dropped 1 base, with 8 bases sitting between them. Germline V gives CDR1 MNHGY, CDR2 SAAAGT. The CDR3: CASTRESGANVLTF. The DNA for the CDR3 is TGTGCCAGCACCAGGGAATCTGGGGCCAACGTCCTGACTTTC.

In its sample, this clone was seen a few times. The V gene is TRBV6-8, the J gene TRBJ1-1; TRBD1 aligns across 8 bases. V trimming: 5 bases; J trimming: 5 bases; junction bases outside the gene matches: 4. The CDR3 has 13 residues. Per germline, CDR1 MNHGY and CDR2 SAAAGT. Here the CDR3 DNA reads TGTGCCAGCAGTCCCCGACAGGGGACTGAAGCTTTCTTT. Protein sequence: CASSPRQGTEAFF.

V is TRBV19 and J is TRBJ2-6, with 9 bases identical to TRBD1. The J segment lost 3 bases and the V segment lost 8 bases, leaving 8 bases of the junction unmatched. The CDR3 has 16 amino acids. The germline gives CDR1 LNHDA, CDR2 SQIVND (reference sequence). CDR3 DNA sequence: TGTGCCAGTTCCGGGACAGGGTTCTTTGGGGCCAACGTCCTGACTTTC. Residues: CASSGTGFFGANVLTF. Looking up the rest from reference TRBV19 and TRBJ2-6 gives the full variable domain: DGGITQSPKYLFRKEGQNVTLSCEQNLNHDAMYWYRQDPGQGLRLIYYSQIVNDFQKGDIAEGYSVSREKKESFPLTVTSAQKNPTAFYLCASSGTGFFGANVLTFGAGSRLTVL.

This chain joins TRBV11-3 and TRBJ1-1, with a weak D call TRBD1 (6 bases). V lost 3 bases and J 2 bases, leaving 10 bases between the germline ends. CDR1 is SGHNT, CDR2 YENEEA, per germline. The length of the CDR3 is 14 residues. DNA of the CDR3: TGTGCCAGCAGCTTGGGGGCAGGAAACACTGAAGCTTTCTTT. Translation: CASSLGAGNTEAFF.

The chain uses TRBV11-3 and TRBJ1-4; D call uncertain. Deletions cut 3 bases from V and 10 bases from J, with 18 bases between. This CDR3 spans 15 amino acids. Germline-derived CDR1 and CDR2 are SGHNT and YENEEA. CDR3 nucleotides: TGTGCCAGCAGCTTGTATATGGGCCAGGAACGAAAACTGTTTTTT. Translation: CASSLYMGQERKLFF.

This clone was seen at least ten times. The chain joins TRBV7-1 to TRBJ2-2, with D perhaps matching TRBD1 (5 bases). TRBV7-1 is treated as an ORF (open reading frame) with a function not yet certain. Trimming removed 4 bases from V and 3 bases from J, with 12 bases in between. The CDR3 sequence is 15 residues long. As DNA, the CDR3 is TGTGCCAGCAGCTTAAGCCAGGGTGACACCGGGGAGCTGTTTTTT. Translating gives CASSLSQGDTGELFF.

The chain couples TRBV6-8 to TRBJ1-2; D is possibly TRBD1 (5 bases). Germline assignment: CDR1 MNHGY and CDR2 SAAAGT. V was pared by 2 bases and J by 5 bases, with 6 bases between. The CDR3 is 12 residues long. The CDR3 sequence: CASSYRGYGYTF. In nucleotides, the CDR3 is TGTGCCAGCAGTTACAGGGGATATGGCTACACCTTC.

The J gene is TRBJ2-7, the V gene TRBV19, with D perhaps TRBD2 (5 bases). The CDR3 is 13 residues long. V lost 4 bases and J lost 7, with 14 bases in between. Per the germline V gene, CDR1 is LNHDA and CDR2 is SQIVND (reference sequence). The CDR3 DNA follows: TGTGCCAGTAGTAGCCTAGCAGTCGGGGAGCAGTACTTC. It yields the protein CASSSLAVGEQYF.

The chain joins TRBV11-3 to TRBJ1-3, with 9 positions matching TRBD1. The V and J ends lost 6 bases and 2 bases, in that order; junction bases with no gene match: 8. The V gene's germline CDR1 is SGHNT and CDR2 YENEEA. This CDR3 has 16 amino acids. CDR3 in DNA: TGTGCCAGCAGAACTACAGGGGGCGCGGCTGGAAACACCATATATTTT. Residues: CASRTTGGAAGNTIYF.

The table lists this clone with a few counts. This chain uses TRBV28 with TRBJ2-7, with 10 bases lining up with TRBD1. Germline V gene lookup returns CDR1 MDHEN and CDR2 SYDVKM. The V and J ends lost 5 bases and 5 bases, in that order; junction bases with no gene match: 12. This CDR3 comprises 16 residues. The CDR3 nucleotides read TGTGCCAGCAGTCCCCCTAAAGGACAGGGGGGCCACGAGCAGTACTTC. Protein: CASSPPKGQGGHEQYF.

This clone was seen a handful of times. This chain joins TRBV1 and TRBJ2-2; the table's TRBD1 call for D was not verified on the DNA. TRBV1 is recorded as a pseudogene. CDR3 length: 14 residues. CDR3 coding DNA: TGCGCCAGCAGCCAACGCAGGGACACCGGGGAGCTGTTTTTT. Amino acids: CASSQRRDTGELFF.